The clone carrying this T cell receptor beta chain came up many times. These data originate in a study of T cells in Graves' hyperthyroidism and ophthalmopathy. Amplification of TCR beta CDR3 regions used RNA as the template. First-round RT-PCR of the TCR CDR3 relied on the HTBI primer set. TCRdb itself ran the multiplex PCR reads through MiXCR, one entry per CDR3 protein. The sample consists of hundreds of thousands of distinct CDR3 sequences, 16% of them appearing once. The specimen was blood. The sequence was obtained from a woman aged 18-29 years with Graves' hyperthyroidism.

Here the CDR3 reads CASSFSYTPGEQYF. CDR3 DNA: TGTGCCAGCAGTTTTAGCTACACTCCCGGCGAGCAGTACTTC. The V and J genes are TRBV12-3 or TRBV12-4 and TRBJ2-7; D remains unclear. V was cut by 3 bases and J by 6 bases, with 15 bases left in between. The CDR3 sequence is 14 residues long.